A selection of T cell receptor beta chains follows, all from one sample in a study of T cell responses to AZD1222 COVID-19 vaccine. TCRdb keeps only in-frame clones here, not all; method: immunoSEQ multiplex PCR. The table lists 180,000 or so clones, around 90% of them singletons. The sample was peripheral blood, taken 28 days after the second AZD1222 dose. Source of these receptors: an adult who received the AZD1222 COVID-19 vaccine. CDR3s include the opening cysteine and the closing phenylalanine or tryptophan. The D gene is left open where the match is weak. Some rows mark clone size as missing; the rest say once, few, many or name a class of expanded clone.

CDR3aa: CATSDSNAVPTRKEQYF
CDR3nt: TGTGCCACCAGTGATTCGAATGCGGTGCCCACGCGGAAAGAGCAGTACTTC
j_gene: TRBJ2-7
v_gene: TRBV24-1
abundance: -
d_gene: -

CDR3aa: CASKKDRDPYTF
CDR3nt: TGTGCCAGCAAGAAAGACCGGGATCCCTACACCTTC
j_gene: TRBJ1-2
v_gene: TRBV7-2
abundance: -
d_gene: -

CDR3aa: CSARDGVNTEAFF
CDR3nt: TGCAGTGCTCGTGACGGTGTGAACACTGAAGCTTTCTTT
j_gene: TRBJ1-1
v_gene: TRBV20-1
abundance: once
d_gene: -

CDR3aa: CASTPLVLRAQHF
CDR3nt: TGTGCCAGCACCCCCCTCGTCCTAAGGGCCCAGCATTTT
j_gene: TRBJ1-5
v_gene: TRBV5-8
abundance: -
d_gene: -

CDR3aa: CASSQELRVNTEAFF
CDR3nt: TGTGCCAGCAGCCAAGAGCTCAGGGTTAACACTGAAGCTTTCTTT
j_gene: TRBJ1-1
v_gene: TRBV4-2
abundance: once
d_gene: -

CDR3aa: CASSVGQYNEQFF
CDR3nt: TGTGCCAGCAGTGTGGGACAGTACAATGAGCAGTTCTTC
j_gene: TRBJ2-1
v_gene: TRBV2
abundance: -
d_gene: TRBD1

CDR3aa: CASSQDLLAHSTDTQYF
CDR3nt: TGTGCCAGCAGCCAAGATTTACTAGCTCATAGCACAGATACGCAGTATTTT
j_gene: TRBJ2-3
v_gene: TRBV4-2
abundance: once
d_gene: -

CDR3aa: CATSDSTGAETQYF
CDR3nt: TGTGCCACCAGTGATTCAACAGGGGCAGAGACCCAGTACTTC
j_gene: TRBJ2-5
v_gene: TRBV24-1
abundance: -
d_gene: TRBD1

CDR3aa: CASSTPGVSGANVLTF
CDR3nt: TGTGCCAGTAGTACCCCCGGTGTCTCTGGGGCCAACGTCCTGACTTTC
j_gene: TRBJ2-6
v_gene: TRBV19
abundance: -
d_gene: -

CDR3aa: CASSPIIRDEGGETQYF
CDR3nt: TGTGCCAGCAGTCCTATTATCCGGGACGAGGGGGGAGAGACCCAGTACTTC
j_gene: TRBJ2-5
v_gene: TRBV3-1/TRBV3-2
abundance: -
d_gene: -

CDR3aa: CASSYGPSRRAEAFF
CDR3nt: TGTGCCAGCAGTTACGGTCCCAGCAGGAGGGCTGAAGCTTTCTTT
j_gene: TRBJ1-1
v_gene: TRBV6-5
abundance: -
d_gene: -

CDR3aa: CASSSFAGTYYEQYF
CDR3nt: TGTGCCAGCAGCTCCTTCGCCGGGACGTACTACGAGCAGTACTTC
j_gene: TRBJ2-7
v_gene: TRBV7-2
abundance: -
d_gene: -

CDR3aa: CASSGDRGGNEKLFF
CDR3nt: TGTGCCAGCAGCGGGGACAGGGGAGGGAATGAAAAACTGTTTTTT
j_gene: TRBJ1-4
v_gene: TRBV9
abundance: -
d_gene: TRBD1

CDR3aa: CASNLDNSNQPQHF
CDR3nt: TGTGCCAGCAATCTAGACAACAGCAATCAGCCCCAGCATTTT
j_gene: TRBJ1-5
v_gene: TRBV2
abundance: -
d_gene: -

CDR3aa: CASSEGANTGELFF
CDR3nt: TGTGCCAGTAGCGAGGGGGCGAACACCGGGGAGCTGTTTTTT
j_gene: TRBJ2-2
v_gene: TRBV19
abundance: once
d_gene: -

CDR3aa: CASSPDRDYGYTF
CDR3nt: TGTGCCAGCAGCCCGGACAGGGACTATGGCTACACCTTC
j_gene: TRBJ1-2
v_gene: TRBV7-2
abundance: -
d_gene: TRBD1

CDR3aa: CASSGRQGLNTEAFF
CDR3nt: TGTGCCAGCAGCGGCCGACAGGGGTTGAACACTGAAGCTTTCTTT
j_gene: TRBJ1-1
v_gene: TRBV21-1
abundance: -
d_gene: -

CDR3aa: CASQREGDTGELFF
CDR3nt: TGTGCCAGCCAGCGGGAGGGGGACACCGGGGAGCTGTTTTTT
j_gene: TRBJ2-2
v_gene: TRBV6-4
abundance: few
d_gene: TRBD2

CDR3aa: CASTPTDTQYF
CDR3nt: TGTGCCAGCACTCCCACAGATACGCAGTATTTT
j_gene: TRBJ2-3
v_gene: TRBV11-2
abundance: once
d_gene: -

CDR3aa: CASSEYLGRGGAGYTF
CDR3nt: TGTGCCAGCAGTGAATATCTAGGCAGGGGAGGTGCTGGCTACACCTTC
j_gene: TRBJ1-2
v_gene: TRBV25-1
abundance: -
d_gene: -

CDR3aa: CASSEEMGTGGWEQYF
CDR3nt: TGTGCCAGCAGTGAGGAGATGGGGACAGGAGGCTGGGAGCAGTACTTC
j_gene: TRBJ2-7
v_gene: TRBV6-1
abundance: few
d_gene: TRBD1

CDR3aa: CAWEGSNGYTF
CDR3nt: TGTGCCTGGGAGGGGAGTAATGGCTACACCTTC
j_gene: TRBJ1-2
v_gene: TRBV30
abundance: -
d_gene: -

CDR3aa: CASSLKAGRTGELFF
CDR3nt: TGTGCCAGCAGCTTAAAAGCGGGCCGTACCGGGGAGCTGTTTTTT
j_gene: TRBJ2-2
v_gene: TRBV7-3
abundance: -
d_gene: -

CDR3aa: CASSPRAGIDTEAFF
CDR3nt: TGTGCCAGCTCACCACGGGCAGGTATCGACACTGAAGCTTTCTTT
j_gene: TRBJ1-1
v_gene: TRBV18
abundance: -
d_gene: -

CDR3aa: CASSRLARSSYEQYF
CDR3nt: TGTGCCAGCAGTAGACTAGCGAGGAGCTCCTACGAGCAGTACTTC
j_gene: TRBJ2-7
v_gene: TRBV28
abundance: few
d_gene: TRBD2

CDR3aa: CAWRRTGYGYTF
CDR3nt: TGTGCCTGGAGGAGGACCGGCTATGGCTACACCTTC
j_gene: TRBJ1-2
v_gene: TRBV30
abundance: -
d_gene: -

CDR3aa: CASSFGQANTDTQYF
CDR3nt: TGCGCCAGCAGCTTTGGCCAGGCGAACACAGATACGCAGTATTTT
j_gene: TRBJ2-3
v_gene: TRBV5-1
abundance: once
d_gene: -

CDR3aa: CATTPEGSMGYTF
CDR3nt: TGTGCCACCACCCCCGAGGGGAGTATGGGCTACACCTTC
j_gene: TRBJ1-2
v_gene: TRBV2
abundance: -
d_gene: -

CDR3aa: CASSPGPGAGGWGTEAFF
CDR3nt: TGTGCCAGTAGTCCCGGTCCCGGTGCGGGCGGCTGGGGCACTGAAGCTTTCTTT
j_gene: TRBJ1-1
v_gene: TRBV19
abundance: -
d_gene: -

CDR3aa: CASSQFTGATNEKLFF
CDR3nt: TGTGCCAGCAGCCAATTTACAGGGGCAACTAATGAAAAACTGTTTTTT
j_gene: TRBJ1-4
v_gene: TRBV3-1/TRBV3-2
abundance: -
d_gene: TRBD1

CDR3aa: CASSYLSGAKNIQYF
CDR3nt: TGTGCCAGCAGTTACCTTAGCGGAGCCAAAAACATTCAGTACTTC
j_gene: TRBJ2-4
v_gene: TRBV6-5
abundance: -
d_gene: -

CDR3aa: CASSILGVYQPQHF
CDR3nt: TGTGCCAGTAGTATTTTGGGGGTTTATCAGCCCCAGCATTTT
j_gene: TRBJ1-5
v_gene: TRBV19
abundance: -
d_gene: -

CDR3aa: CASSLVDAESDEQFF
CDR3nt: TGTGCCAGCAGTTTAGTCGATGCAGAGTCGGATGAGCAGTTCTTC
j_gene: TRBJ2-1
v_gene: TRBV27
abundance: -
d_gene: -

CDR3aa: CATTTGGPKTQYF
CDR3nt: TGTGCCACCACGACAGGGGGCCCCAAGACCCAGTACTTC
j_gene: TRBJ2-5
v_gene: TRBV15
abundance: -
d_gene: TRBD1

CDR3aa: CASSAGGDIQYF
CDR3nt: TGTGCCAGCAGCGCCGGTGGGGACATTCAGTACTTC
j_gene: TRBJ2-4
v_gene: TRBV9
abundance: -
d_gene: -

CDR3aa: CASSEYGTGGSYGYTF
CDR3nt: TGTGCCAGCAGTGAATATGGGACAGGGGGCTCCTATGGCTACACCTTC
j_gene: TRBJ1-2
v_gene: TRBV25-1
abundance: few
d_gene: TRBD1

CDR3aa: CASSKTGGTEAFF
CDR3nt: TGTGCCAGCAGTAAGACAGGGGGCACTGAAGCTTTCTTT
j_gene: TRBJ1-1
v_gene: TRBV7-3
abundance: -
d_gene: TRBD1

CDR3aa: CAISRRERDTEAFF
CDR3nt: TGTGCCATCAGTCGCAGGGAACGGGACACTGAAGCTTTCTTT
j_gene: TRBJ1-1
v_gene: TRBV10-3
abundance: many
d_gene: -

CDR3aa: CASSVGTGVEKLFF
CDR3nt: TGTGCCAGCAGCGTCGGGACAGGGGTTGAAAAACTGTTTTTT
j_gene: TRBJ1-4
v_gene: TRBV9
abundance: -
d_gene: TRBD1

CDR3aa: CASSIGGRVYEQYF
CDR3nt: TGTGCCAGTAGTATCGGCGGGCGCGTCTACGAGCAGTACTTC
j_gene: TRBJ2-7
v_gene: TRBV19
abundance: -
d_gene: -

CDR3aa: CASSDWDGPGGNQPQHF
CDR3nt: TGTGCCAGCAGTGACTGGGACGGCCCAGGGGGGAATCAGCCCCAGCATTTT
j_gene: TRBJ1-5
v_gene: TRBV6-2/TRBV6-3
abundance: -
d_gene: TRBD1

CDR3aa: CASSIEGGGQETQYF
CDR3nt: TGTGCCAGTAGTATAGAAGGGGGGGGACAAGAGACCCAGTACTTC
j_gene: TRBJ2-5
v_gene: TRBV19
abundance: -
d_gene: -